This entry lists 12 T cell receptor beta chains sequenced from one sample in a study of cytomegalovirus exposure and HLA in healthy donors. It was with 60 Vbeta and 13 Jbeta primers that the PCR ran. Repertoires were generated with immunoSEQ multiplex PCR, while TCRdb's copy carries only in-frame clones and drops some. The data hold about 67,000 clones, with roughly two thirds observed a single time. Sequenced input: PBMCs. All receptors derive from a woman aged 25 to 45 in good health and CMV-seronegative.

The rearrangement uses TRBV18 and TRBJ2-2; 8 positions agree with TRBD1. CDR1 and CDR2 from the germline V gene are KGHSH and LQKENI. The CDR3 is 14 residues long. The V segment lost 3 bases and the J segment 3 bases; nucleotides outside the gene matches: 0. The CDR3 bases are TGTGCCAGCTCACCGGACAGGGACACCGGGGAGCTGTTTTTT. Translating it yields CASSPDRDTGELFF. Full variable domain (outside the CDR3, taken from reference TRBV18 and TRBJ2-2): NAGVMQNPRHLVRRRGQEARLRCSPMKGHSHVYWYRQLPEEGLKFMVYLQKENIIDESGMPKERFSAEFPKEGPSILRIQQVVRGDSAAYFCASSPDRDTGELFFGEGSRLTVL.

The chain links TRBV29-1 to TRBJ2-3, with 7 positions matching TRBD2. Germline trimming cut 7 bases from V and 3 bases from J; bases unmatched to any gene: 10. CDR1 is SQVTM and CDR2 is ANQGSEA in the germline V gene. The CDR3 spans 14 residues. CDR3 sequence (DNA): TGCAGCGCCGCGGGACGGGGGGAGACAGATACGCAGTATTTT. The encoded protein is CSAAGRGETDTQYF.

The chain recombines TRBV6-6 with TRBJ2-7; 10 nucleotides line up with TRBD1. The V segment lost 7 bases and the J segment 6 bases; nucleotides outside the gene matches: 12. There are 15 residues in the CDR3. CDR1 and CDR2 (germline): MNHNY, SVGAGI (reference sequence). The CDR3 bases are TGTGCCAGCACCCCCTCGCGGGACAGGGGCCGCGAGCAGTACTTC. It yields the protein CASTPSRDRGREQYF.

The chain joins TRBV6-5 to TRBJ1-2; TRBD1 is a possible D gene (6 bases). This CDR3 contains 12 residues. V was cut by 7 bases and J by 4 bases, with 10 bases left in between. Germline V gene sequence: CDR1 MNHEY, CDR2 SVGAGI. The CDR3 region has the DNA TGTGCCAGCACGAAGGACAGCTATGGCTACACCTTC. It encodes CASTKDSYGYTF.

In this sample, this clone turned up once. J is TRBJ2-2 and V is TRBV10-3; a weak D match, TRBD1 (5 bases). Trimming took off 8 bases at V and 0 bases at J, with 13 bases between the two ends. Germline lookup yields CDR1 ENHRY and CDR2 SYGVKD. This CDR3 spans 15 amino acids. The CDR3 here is CAISPGFANTGELFF. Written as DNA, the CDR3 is TGTGCCATCTCCCCAGGGTTCGCGAACACCGGGGAGCTGTTTTTT.

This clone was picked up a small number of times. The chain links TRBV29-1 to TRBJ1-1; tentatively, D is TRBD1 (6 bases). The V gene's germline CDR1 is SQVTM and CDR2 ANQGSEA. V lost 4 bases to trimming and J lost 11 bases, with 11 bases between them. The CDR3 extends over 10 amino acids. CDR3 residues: CSVVYRVAFF. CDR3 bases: TGCAGCGTTGTGTACAGGGTGGCTTTCTTT.

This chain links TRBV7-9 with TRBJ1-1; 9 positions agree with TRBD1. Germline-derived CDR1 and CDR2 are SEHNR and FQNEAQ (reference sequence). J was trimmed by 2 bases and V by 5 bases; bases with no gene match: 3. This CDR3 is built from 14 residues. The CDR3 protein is CASSATGGNTEAFF. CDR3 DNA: TGTGCCAGCAGCGCGACAGGGGGAAACACTGAAGCTTTCTTT.

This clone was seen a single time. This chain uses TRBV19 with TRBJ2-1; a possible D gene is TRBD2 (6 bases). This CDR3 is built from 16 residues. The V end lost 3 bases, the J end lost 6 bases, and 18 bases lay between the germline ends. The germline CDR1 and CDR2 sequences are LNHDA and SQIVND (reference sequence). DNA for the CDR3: TGTGCCAGTAGTATGGCCGGGGGTTTTTCTACCAATGAGCAGTTCTTC. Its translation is CASSMAGGFSTNEQFF.

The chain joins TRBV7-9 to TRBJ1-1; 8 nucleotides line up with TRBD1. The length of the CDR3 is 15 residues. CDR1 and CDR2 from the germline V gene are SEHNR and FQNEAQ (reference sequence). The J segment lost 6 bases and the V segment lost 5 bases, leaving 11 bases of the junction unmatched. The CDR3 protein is CASSIRTGFSSEAFF. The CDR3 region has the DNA TGTGCCAGCAGCATCCGGACAGGGTTTAGCTCTGAAGCTTTCTTT.

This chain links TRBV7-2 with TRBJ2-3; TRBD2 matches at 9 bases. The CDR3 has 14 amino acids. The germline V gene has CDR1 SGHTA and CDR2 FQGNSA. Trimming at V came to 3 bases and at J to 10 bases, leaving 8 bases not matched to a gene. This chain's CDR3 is CASSFKGSGGSQYF. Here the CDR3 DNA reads TGTGCCAGCAGCTTCAAAGGTAGCGGGGGATCGCAGTATTTT.

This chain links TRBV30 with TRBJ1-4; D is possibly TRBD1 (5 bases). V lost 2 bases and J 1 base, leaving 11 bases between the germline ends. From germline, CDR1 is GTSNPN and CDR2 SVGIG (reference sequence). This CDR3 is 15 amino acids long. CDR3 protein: CAWSKNRRTNEKLFF. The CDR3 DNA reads TGTGCCTGGAGTAAGAACAGGAGAACTAATGAAAAACTGTTTTTT.

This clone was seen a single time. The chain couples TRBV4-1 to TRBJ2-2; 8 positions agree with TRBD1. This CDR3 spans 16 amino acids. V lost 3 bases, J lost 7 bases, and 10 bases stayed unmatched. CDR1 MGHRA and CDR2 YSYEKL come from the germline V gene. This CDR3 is CASSHLPTGGDGELFF. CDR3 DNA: TGCGCCAGCAGCCACCTTCCTACAGGGGGAGACGGGGAGCTGTTTTTT.